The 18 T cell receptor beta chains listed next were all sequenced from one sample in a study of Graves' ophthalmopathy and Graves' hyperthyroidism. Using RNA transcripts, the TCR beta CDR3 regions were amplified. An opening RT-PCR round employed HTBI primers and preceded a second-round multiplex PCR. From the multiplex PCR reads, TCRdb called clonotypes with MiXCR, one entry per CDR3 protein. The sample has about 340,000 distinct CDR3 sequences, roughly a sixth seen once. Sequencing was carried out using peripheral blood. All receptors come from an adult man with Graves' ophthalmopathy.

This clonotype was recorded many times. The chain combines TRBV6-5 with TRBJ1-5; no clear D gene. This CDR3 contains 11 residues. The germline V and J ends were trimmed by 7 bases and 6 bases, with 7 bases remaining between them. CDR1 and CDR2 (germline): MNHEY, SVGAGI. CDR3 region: CASKETQPQHF. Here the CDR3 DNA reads TGTGCCAGCAAGGAGACTCAGCCCCAGCATTTT.

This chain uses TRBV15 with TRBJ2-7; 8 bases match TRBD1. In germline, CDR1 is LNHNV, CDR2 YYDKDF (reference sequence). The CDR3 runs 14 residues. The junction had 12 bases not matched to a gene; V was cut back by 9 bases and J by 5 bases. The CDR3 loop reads CATSRDRGSHEQYF. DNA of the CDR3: TGTGCCACAAGCCGAGACAGGGGATCACACGAGCAGTACTTC.

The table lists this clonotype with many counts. This CDR3 reads CSVVPEAKNIQYF. Written as DNA, the CDR3 is TGCAGCGTTGTGCCGGAAGCCAAAAACATTCAGTACTTC. The V gene is TRBV29-1, the J gene TRBJ2-4; D gene ambiguous. The length of the CDR3 is 13 residues. Trimming pared 4 bases from V and 0 bases from J, leaving 7 bases between. The V gene's germline CDR1 is SQVTM and CDR2 ANQGSEA.

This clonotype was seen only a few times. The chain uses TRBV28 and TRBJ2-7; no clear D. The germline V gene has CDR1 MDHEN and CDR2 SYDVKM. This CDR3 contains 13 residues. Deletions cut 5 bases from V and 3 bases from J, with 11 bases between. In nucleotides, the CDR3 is TGTGCCAGCAGTGCCCTCAATCGCTACGAGCAGTACTTC. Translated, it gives CASSALNRYEQYF.

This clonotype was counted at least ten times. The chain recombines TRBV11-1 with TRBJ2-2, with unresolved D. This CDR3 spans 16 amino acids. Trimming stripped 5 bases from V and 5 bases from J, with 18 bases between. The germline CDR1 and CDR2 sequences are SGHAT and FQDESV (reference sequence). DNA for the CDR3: TGTGCCAGCAGCCCGCCAACTGGTAGAAAGACCGGGGAGCTGTTTTTT. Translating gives CASSPPTGRKTGELFF.

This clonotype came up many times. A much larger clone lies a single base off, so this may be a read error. The CDR3 bases are TGTGCCAGCAGTGCACAGGGGAACACTGAAGCTTTCTTT. It is translated as CASSAQGNTEAFF. The gene calls are TRBV2 and TRBJ1-1, with a possible D match to TRBD1 (6 bases). V lost 4 bases and J 1 base, leaving 7 bases between the germline ends. CDR3 length: 13 amino acids. The V gene's germline CDR1 is SNHLY and CDR2 FYNNEI.

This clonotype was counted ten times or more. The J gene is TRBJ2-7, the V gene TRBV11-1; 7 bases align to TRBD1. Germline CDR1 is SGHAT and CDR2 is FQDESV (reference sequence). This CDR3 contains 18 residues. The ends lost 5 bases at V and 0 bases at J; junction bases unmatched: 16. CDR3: CASSDGVATGADSYEQYF. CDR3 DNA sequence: TGTGCCAGCAGCGACGGAGTTGCTACAGGGGCCGACTCCTACGAGCAGTACTTC.

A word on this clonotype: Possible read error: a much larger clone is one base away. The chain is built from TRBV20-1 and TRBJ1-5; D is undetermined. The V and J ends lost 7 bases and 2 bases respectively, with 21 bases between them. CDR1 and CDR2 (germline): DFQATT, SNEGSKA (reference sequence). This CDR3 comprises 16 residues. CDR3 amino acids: CSVYKGSLRGNQPQHF. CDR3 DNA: TGCAGTGTCTATAAAGGATCTTTAAGGGGCAATCAGCCCCAGCATTTT.

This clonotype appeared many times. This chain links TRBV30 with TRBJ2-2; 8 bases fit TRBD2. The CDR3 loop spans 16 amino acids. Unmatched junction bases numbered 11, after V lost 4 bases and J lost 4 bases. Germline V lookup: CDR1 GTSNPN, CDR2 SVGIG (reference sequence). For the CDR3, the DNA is TGTGCCTGGACTCACCAAGGGCTAGCGGGCACCGGGGAGCTGTTTTTT. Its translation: CAWTHQGLAGTGELFF. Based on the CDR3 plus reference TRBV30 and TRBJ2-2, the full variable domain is SQTIHQWPATLVQPVGSPLSLECTVEGTSNPNLYWYRQAAGRGLQLLFYSVGIGQISSEVPQNLSASRPQDRQFILSSKKLLLSDSGFYLCAWTHQGLAGTGELFFGEGSRLTVL.

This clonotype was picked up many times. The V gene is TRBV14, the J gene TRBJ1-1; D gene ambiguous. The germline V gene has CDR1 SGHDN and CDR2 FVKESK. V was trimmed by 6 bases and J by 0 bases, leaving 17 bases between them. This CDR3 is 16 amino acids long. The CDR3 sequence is CASRRHGYRLNTEAFF. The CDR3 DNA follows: TGTGCCAGCAGGCGTCATGGGTACCGCCTGAACACTGAAGCTTTCTTT.

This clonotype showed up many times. The CDR3 protein is CASSLARGPQETQYF. The DNA of the CDR3 is TGTGCCAGCAGCTTGGCGCGAGGCCCTCAAGAGACCCAGTACTTC. The chain has TRBV7-8 and TRBJ2-5; D gene ambiguous. This CDR3 comprises 15 residues. Germline loops: CDR1 SGHVS, CDR2 FQNEAQ. Deletions cut 3 bases from V and 2 bases from J, with 13 bases between.

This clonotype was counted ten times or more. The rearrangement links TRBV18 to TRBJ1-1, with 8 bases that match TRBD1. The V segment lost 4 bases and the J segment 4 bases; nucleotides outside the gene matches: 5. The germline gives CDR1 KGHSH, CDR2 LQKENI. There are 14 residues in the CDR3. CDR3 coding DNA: TGTGCCAGCTCACAGGACAGGGCACTCACTGAAGCTTTCTTT. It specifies CASSQDRALTEAFF.

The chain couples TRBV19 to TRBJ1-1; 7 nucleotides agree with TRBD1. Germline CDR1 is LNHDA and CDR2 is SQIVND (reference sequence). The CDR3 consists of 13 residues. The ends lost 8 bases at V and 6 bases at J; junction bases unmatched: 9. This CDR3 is CASCRQGRAEAFF. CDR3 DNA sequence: TGTGCCAGTTGCCGACAGGGTAGGGCTGAAGCTTTCTTT.

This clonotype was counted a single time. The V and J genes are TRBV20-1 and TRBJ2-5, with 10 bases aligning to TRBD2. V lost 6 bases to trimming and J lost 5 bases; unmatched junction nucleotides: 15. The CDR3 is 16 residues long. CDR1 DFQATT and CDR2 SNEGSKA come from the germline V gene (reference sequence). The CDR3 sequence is CSAQAYVTSGTETQYF. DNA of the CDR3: TGCAGTGCGCAAGCTTACGTTACTAGCGGGACTGAGACCCAGTACTTC.

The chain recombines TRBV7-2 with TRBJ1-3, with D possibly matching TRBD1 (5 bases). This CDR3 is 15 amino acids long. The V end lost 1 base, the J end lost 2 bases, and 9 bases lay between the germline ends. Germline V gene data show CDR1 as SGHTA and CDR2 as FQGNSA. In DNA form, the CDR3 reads TGTGCCAGCAGCTTAGGGGGCGGGACTGGAAACACCATATATTTT. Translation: CASSLGGGTGNTIYF.

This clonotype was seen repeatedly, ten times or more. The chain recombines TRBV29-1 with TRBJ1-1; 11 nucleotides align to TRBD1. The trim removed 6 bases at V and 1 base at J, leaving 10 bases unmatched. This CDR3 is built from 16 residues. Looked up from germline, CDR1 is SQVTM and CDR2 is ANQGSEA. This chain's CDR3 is CSVEGQGEKPNTEAFF. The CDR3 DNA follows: TGCAGCGTCGAGGGACAGGGGGAGAAACCGAACACTGAAGCTTTCTTT.

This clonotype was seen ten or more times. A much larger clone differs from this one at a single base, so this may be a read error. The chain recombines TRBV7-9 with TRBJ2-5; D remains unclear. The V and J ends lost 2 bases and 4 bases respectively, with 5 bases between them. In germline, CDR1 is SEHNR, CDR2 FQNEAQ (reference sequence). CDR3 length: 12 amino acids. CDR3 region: CASSLFRETQYF. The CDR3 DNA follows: TGTGCCAGCAGCTTATTCCGAGAGACCCAGTACTTC.

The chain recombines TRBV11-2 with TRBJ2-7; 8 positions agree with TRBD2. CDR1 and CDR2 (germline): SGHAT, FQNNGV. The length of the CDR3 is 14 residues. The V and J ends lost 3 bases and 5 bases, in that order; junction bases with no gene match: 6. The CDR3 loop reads CASSLASGSNEQYF. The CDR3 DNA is TGTGCCAGCAGCTTGGCCAGCGGGAGCAACGAGCAGTACTTC.